The TCR beta chain described here comes from a study of CD8+ T cells in alopecia areata. Study summary: Treatment with tofacitinib (6 to 18 months) was followed by 6 months off drug.

Extracted RNA was reverse transcribed into cDNA, the sequencing template. This table comes from immunoSEQ multiplex PCR, and its TCRdb copy is limited to in-frame clones, with some not included. This sample yields fewer than 110,000 clones, of which 55% to 75% are seen a single time; around 17% belongs to the top ten. This sample's treatment: oral pan-JAK inhibitor, 5-10 mg twice daily. Both peripheral blood and punch biopsies of lesional scalp skin were obtained from patients who had alopecia areata. The CDR3 covers 13 residues. Deletions cut 3 bases from V and 8 bases from J, with 13 bases between. The V gene's germline CDR1 is SEHNR and CDR2 FQNEAQ (reference sequence).

This receptor was obtained from a human donor with alopecia areata. Sequenced material: CD8+ T cells sorted from blood, taken between weeks 55 and 65, from a patient treated with tofacitinib. This sequence joins TRBV7-9 and TRBJ1-2; no definite D call. The CDR3 region has the DNA TGTGCCAGCAGCTTGGGCAGCGCGAAAGGCTACACCTTC. Amino acids: CASSLGSAKGYTF.